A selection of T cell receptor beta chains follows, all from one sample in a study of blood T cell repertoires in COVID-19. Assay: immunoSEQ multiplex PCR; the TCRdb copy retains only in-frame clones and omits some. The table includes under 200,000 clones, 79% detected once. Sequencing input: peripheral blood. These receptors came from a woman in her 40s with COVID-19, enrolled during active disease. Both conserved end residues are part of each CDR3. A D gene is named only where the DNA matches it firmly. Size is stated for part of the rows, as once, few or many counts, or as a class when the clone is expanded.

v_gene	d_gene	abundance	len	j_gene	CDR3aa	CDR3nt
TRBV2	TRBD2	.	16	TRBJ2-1	CASSWSSGSSGDEQFF	TGTGCCAGCAGTTGGTCTAGCGGGAGCTCTGGGGATGAGCAGTTCTTC
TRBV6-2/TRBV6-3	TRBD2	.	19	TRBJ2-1	CASSYSFWTSGGNSDEQFF	TGTGCCAGCAGTTATAGTTTTTGGACTAGCGGGGGAAATAGCGATGAGCAGTTCTTC
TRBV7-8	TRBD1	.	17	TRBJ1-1	CASSPDRGLVKGTEAFF	TGTGCCAGCAGCCCAGACAGGGGCCTCGTGAAGGGGACTGAAGCTTTCTTT
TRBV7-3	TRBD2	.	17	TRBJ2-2	CASSSGTSGGAVGELFF	TGTGCCAGCAGCTCCGGGACTAGCGGGGGGGCAGTCGGGGAGCTGTTTTTT
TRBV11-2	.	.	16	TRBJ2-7	CASSLVVASKSYEQYF	TGTGCCAGCAGCTTAGTCGTGGCTAGCAAGTCCTACGAGCAGTACTTC
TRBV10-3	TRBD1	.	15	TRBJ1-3	CAIGTGGPSGNTIYF	TGTGCCATCGGGACAGGAGGACCCTCTGGAAACACCATATATTTT
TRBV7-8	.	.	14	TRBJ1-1	CASRGPGENPEAFF	TGTGCCAGCAGAGGTCCAGGGGAAAACCCTGAAGCTTTCTTT
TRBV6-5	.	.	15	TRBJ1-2	CASSTSGAVDYGYTF	TGTGCCAGCAGTACCTCAGGGGCGGTTGACTATGGCTACACCTTC
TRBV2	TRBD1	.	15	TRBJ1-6	CASSGGDRVISPLHF	TGTGCCAGCAGTGGGGGGGACAGGGTAATTTCACCCCTCCACTTT
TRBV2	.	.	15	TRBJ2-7	CASPKVVGSSYEQYF	TGTGCCAGCCCGAAGGTGGTCGGGAGCTCCTACGAGCAGTACTTC
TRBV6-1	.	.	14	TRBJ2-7	CASSEPGRFSEQYF	TGTGCCAGCAGTGAACCTGGCAGGTTTTCCGAGCAGTACTTC
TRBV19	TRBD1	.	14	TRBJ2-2	CASHPGQGSGELFF	TGTGCCAGTCATCCGGGACAGGGGTCCGGGGAGCTGTTTTTT
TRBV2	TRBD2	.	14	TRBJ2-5	CASSFSGGEETQYF	TGTGCCAGCAGTTTTAGCGGGGGCGAAGAGACCCAGTACTTC
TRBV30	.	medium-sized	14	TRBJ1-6	CAWSVGQPDSPLHF	TGTGCCTGGAGTGTAGGACAGCCCGATTCACCCCTCCACTTT
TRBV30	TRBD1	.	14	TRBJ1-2	CAWRDRVVRYGYTF	TGTGCCTGGAGGGACAGGGTTGTTCGCTATGGCTACACCTTC
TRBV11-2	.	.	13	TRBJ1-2	CASSLAGVYGYTF	TGTGCCAGCAGCTTAGCCGGGGTCTATGGCTACACCTTC
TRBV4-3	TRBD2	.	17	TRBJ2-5	CASSQGLAGNNGETQYF	TGCGCCAGCAGCCAGGGACTAGCGGGGAATAACGGGGAGACCCAGTACTTC
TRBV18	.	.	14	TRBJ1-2	CASSPPSTGHGYTF	TGTGCCAGCTCACCACCTAGCACGGGTCATGGCTACACCTTC
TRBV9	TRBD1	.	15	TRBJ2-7	CASSVSSGTGYEQYF	TGTGCCAGCAGCGTCAGCTCCGGGACAGGGTACGAGCAGTACTTC
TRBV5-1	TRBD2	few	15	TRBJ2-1	CASSLQTSGYNEQFF	TGCGCCAGCAGCCTCCAGACTAGCGGATACAATGAGCAGTTCTTC
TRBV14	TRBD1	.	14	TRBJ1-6	CASSPGTGGTPLHF	TGTGCCAGCAGTCCCGGGACAGGGGGAACACCCCTCCACTTT
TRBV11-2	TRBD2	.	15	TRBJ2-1	CASIRTSGAHNEQFF	TGTGCCAGCATTCGTACTAGCGGGGCTCATAATGAGCAGTTCTTC